The present T cell receptor beta chain was sequenced within a study of chemoradiotherapy in HPV16-positive cancers. General study points: During treatment, candidate HPV-specific clones and E7-related motifs expanded in tumor.

Turning to this clone: Its target is unknown.

The table came from immunoSEQ multiplex PCR; TCRdb's copy has only in-frame clones and leaves some out. Seen here are around 68,000 clones, approximately 91% observed once, and the top ten hold 4% to 4.5%. CDR1 is SGHAT, CDR2 FQNNGV, per germline. Trimming removed 5 bases from V and 1 base from J, with 11 bases in between. This CDR3 is 14 amino acids long. The chain couples TRBV11-2 to TRBJ1-1; a weak D match, TRBD1 (6 bases). The sequence derives from a human donor with HPV-associated anogenital cancer. The sequencing used blood, collected from a patient who underwent chemoradiotherapy. Written as DNA, the CDR3 is TGTGCCAGCAGCACGCGACAGGCGAACACTGAAGCTTTCTTT. This gives the protein CASSTRQANTEAFF.